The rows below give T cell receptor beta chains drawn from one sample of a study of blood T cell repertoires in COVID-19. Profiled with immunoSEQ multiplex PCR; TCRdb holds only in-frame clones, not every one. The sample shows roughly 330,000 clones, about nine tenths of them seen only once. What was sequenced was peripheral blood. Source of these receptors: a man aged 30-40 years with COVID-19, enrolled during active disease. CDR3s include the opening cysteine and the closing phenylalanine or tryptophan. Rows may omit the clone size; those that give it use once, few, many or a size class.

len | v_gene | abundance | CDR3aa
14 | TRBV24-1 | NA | CATSEALGDSWKFF
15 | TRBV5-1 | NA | CASSRPGSPTDTQYF
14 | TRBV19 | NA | CATTRTGSSYEQYF
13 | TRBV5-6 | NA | CASSPDRSETQYF
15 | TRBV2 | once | CASSEQGSSYNEQFF
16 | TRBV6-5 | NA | CASSYTGRAPSNEQFF
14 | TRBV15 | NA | CATSIGGRNEKLFF
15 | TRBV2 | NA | CASSYGQGGHQPQHF
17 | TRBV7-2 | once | CASSLGLAGGLTDTQYF
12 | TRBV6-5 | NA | CASSSQGGPLHF
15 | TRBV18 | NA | CASSPHTGGSSPLHF
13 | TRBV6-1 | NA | CASSDTGEYGYTF
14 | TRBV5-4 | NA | CASSLQGGYYEQYF
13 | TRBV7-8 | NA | CASSPSTGHGYTF
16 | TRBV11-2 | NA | CASSLGPLRITDTQYF
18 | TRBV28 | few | CASSFRSYRSGDQETQYF
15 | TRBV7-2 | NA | CASSSRLGSGRQQYF
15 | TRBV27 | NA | CASSGTGIYNSPLHF
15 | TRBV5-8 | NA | CASSLDSPFNQPQHF
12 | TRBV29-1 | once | CSVTDRDYGYTF
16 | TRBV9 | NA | CASSAAVGLAPGELFF
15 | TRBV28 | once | CASSPGGTVIYEQYF
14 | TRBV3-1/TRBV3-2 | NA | CASSQGATAGAQYF
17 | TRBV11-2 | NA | CASSPHGTAGDNSPLHF
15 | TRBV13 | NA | CASSPGTGGNEKLFF
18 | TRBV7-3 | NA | CASSSLPGGQGRHNEQFF
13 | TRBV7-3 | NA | CASSSGLDNEQFF
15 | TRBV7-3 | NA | CASSLTSLGTDTQYF
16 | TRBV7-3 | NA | CASSLQNRGLTGELFF
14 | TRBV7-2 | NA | CASSLDGGKKTQYF
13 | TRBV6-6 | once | CASSTPGIYEQYF
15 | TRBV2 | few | CASSRQGTPNYGYTF
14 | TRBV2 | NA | CASSETEGSYEQYF
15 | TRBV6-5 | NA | CASSSTQGGRTEAFF
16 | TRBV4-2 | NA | CASSQEGDRAGNTIYF
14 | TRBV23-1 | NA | CASSQSRAPDEQFF
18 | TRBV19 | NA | CATGTGTGSNLAKNIQYF
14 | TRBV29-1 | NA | CSVFHRGQDNEQFF
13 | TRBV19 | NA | CASSDRPQETQYF
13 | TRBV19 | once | CASSTSGTAEQYF
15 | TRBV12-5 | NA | CASGRGTDSNQPQHF
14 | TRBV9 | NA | CASSAGTSTDTQYF
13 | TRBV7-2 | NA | CASSSGQNYGYTF
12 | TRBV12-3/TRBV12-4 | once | CASRPTGVGYTF
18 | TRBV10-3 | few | CAISGGSTGEDPNQPQHF
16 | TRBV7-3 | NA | CASSLTPQGSPNTIYF
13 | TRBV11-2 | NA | CASSFGRGWGQYF
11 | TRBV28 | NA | CASTQNYGYTF
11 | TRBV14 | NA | CASYSVSPQHF
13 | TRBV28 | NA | CASSLPQNTEAFF
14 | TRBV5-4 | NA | CASSLQNRNTEAFF
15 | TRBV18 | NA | CASSPKSDRFEKLFF
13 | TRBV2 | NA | CASMRYSGNTIYF
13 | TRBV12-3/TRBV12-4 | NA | CASSLTVNTEAFF
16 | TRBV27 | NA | CASRDRGSSYNSPLHF
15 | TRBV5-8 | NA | CASSPRLAGGETQYF
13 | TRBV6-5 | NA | CASARTETYEQYF
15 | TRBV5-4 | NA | CASTPRGQGRETQYF